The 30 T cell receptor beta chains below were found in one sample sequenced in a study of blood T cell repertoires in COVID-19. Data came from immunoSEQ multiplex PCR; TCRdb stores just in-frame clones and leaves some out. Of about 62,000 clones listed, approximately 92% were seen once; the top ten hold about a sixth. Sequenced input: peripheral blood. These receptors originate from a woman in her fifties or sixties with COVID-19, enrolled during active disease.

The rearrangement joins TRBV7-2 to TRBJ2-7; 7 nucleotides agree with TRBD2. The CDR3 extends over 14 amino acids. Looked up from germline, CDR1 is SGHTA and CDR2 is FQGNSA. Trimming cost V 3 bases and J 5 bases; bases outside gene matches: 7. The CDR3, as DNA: TGTGCCAGCAGCTTGGTGGGAGGGCCGGACGAGCAGTACTTC. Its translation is CASSLVGGPDEQYF. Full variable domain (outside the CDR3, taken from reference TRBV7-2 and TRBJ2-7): GAGVSQSPSNKVTEKGKDVELRCDPISGHTALYWYRQSLGQGLEFLIYFQGNSAPDKSGLPSDRFSAERTGGSVSTLTIQRTQQEDSAVYLCASSLVGGPDEQYFGPGTRLTVT.

The CDR3 reads CATLGLGGANTGELFF. CDR3 nucleotides: TGTGCCACCCTGGGCCTTGGGGGGGCGAACACCGGGGAGCTGTTTTTT. The gene calls are TRBV19 and TRBJ2-2; 7 bases agree with TRBD2. In germline, CDR1 is LNHDA, CDR2 SQIVND (reference sequence). The CDR3 covers 16 residues. V lost 10 bases, J lost 0 bases, and 11 bases stayed unmatched.

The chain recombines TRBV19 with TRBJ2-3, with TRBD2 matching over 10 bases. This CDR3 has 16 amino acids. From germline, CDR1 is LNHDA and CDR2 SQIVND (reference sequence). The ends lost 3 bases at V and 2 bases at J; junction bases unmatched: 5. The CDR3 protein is CASSIALAGVTDTQYF. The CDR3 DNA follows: TGTGCCAGTAGTATCGCTCTAGCGGGAGTCACAGATACGCAGTATTTT. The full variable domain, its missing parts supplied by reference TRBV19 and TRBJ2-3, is DGGITQSPKYLFRKEGQNVTLSCEQNLNHDAMYWYRQDPGQGLRLIYYSQIVNDFQKGDIAEGYSVSREKKESFPLTVTSAQKNPTAFYLCASSIALAGVTDTQYFGPGTRLTVL.

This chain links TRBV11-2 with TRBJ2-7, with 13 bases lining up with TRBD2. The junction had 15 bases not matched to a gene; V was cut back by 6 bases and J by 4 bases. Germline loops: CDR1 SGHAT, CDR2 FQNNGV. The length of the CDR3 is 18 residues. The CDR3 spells CASRRTGGTSGTRYEQYF. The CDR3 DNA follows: TGTGCCAGCAGGCGGACAGGTGGGACTAGCGGGACAAGGTACGAGCAGTACTTC. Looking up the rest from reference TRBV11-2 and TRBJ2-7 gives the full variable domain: EAGVAQSPRYKIIEKRQSVAFWCNPISGHATLYWYQQILGQGPKLLIQFQNNGVVDDSQLPKDRFSAERLKGVDSTLKIQPAKLEDSAVYLCASRRTGGTSGTRYEQYFGPGTRLTVT.

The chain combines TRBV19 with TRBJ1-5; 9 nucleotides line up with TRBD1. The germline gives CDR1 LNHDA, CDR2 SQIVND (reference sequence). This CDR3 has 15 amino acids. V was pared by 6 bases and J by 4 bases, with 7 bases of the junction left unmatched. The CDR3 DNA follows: TGTGCCAGTAGGAACACCGGGACAGGGAATCAGCCCCAGCATTTT. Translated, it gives CASRNTGTGNQPQHF.

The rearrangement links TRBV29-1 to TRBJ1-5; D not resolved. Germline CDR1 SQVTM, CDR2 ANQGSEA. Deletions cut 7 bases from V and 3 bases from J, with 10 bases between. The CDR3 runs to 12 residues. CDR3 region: CSARYNNQPQHF. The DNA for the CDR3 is TGCAGCGCCAGGTACAACAATCAGCCCCAGCATTTT.

CDR3 sequence reads: CAWSDPPGKTETNTEAFF. CDR3 DNA: TGTGCCTGGAGTGACCCCCCGGGCAAGACAGAGACTAACACTGAAGCTTTCTTT. This chain connects TRBV30 to TRBJ1-1; a possible D gene is TRBD1 (5 bases). Germline CDR1 is GTSNPN and CDR2 is SVGIG (reference sequence). The CDR3 is 18 residues long. The V gene lost 1 base and the J gene lost 2 bases, with 23 bases spanning the gap.

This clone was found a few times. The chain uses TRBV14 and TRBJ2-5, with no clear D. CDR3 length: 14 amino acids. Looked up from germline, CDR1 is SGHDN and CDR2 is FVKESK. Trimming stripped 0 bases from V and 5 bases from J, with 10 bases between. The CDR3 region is CASSQDRNRETQYF. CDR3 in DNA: TGTGCCAGCAGCCAAGATCGAAACCGGGAGACCCAGTACTTC. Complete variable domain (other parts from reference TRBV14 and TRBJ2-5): EAGVTQFPSHSVIEKGQTVTLRCDPISGHDNLYWYRRVMGKEIKFLLHFVKESKQDESGMPNNRFLAERTGGTYSTLKVQPAELEDSGVYFCASSQDRNRETQYFGPGTRLLVL.

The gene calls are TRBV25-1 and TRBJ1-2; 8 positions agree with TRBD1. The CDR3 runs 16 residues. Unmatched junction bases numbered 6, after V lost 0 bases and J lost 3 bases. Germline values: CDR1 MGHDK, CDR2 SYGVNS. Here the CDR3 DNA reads TGTGCCAGCAGTGAATATTGGGCACAGGGGGACTATGGCTACACCTTC. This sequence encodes CASSEYWAQGDYGYTF.

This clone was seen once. This CDR3 is CASSLNLPGGNIQYF. The CDR3 coding sequence is TGTGCCAGCAGCTTAAATTTGCCCGGGGGAAACATTCAGTACTTC. The V and J genes are TRBV11-2 and TRBJ2-4, with D perhaps TRBD2 (6 bases). This CDR3 has 15 amino acids. V gave up 2 bases and J gave up 6 bases, with 14 bases separating them. The V gene's germline CDR1 is SGHAT and CDR2 FQNNGV.

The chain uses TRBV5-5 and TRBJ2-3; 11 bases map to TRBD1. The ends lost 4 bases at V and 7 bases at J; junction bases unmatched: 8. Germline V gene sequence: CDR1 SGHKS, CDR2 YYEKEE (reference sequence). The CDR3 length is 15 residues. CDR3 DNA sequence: TGTGCCAGCAGCGGGGGACAGGGGGAGACCTATACGCAGTATTTT. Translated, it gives CASSGGQGETYTQYF.

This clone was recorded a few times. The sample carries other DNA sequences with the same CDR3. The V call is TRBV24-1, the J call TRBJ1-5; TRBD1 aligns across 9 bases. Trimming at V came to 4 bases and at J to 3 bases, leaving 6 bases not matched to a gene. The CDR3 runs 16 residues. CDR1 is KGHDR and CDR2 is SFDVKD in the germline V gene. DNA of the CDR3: TGTGCCACCAGTGACCCGGGACAGGGAGACAATCAGCCCCAGCATTTT. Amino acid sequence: CATSDPGQGDNQPQHF.

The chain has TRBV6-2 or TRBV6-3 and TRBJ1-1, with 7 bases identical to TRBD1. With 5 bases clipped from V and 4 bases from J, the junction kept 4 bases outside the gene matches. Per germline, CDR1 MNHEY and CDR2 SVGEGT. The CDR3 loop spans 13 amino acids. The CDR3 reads CASSGTGVTEAFF. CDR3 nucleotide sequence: TGTGCCAGCAGTGGAACAGGGGTCACTGAAGCTTTCTTT.

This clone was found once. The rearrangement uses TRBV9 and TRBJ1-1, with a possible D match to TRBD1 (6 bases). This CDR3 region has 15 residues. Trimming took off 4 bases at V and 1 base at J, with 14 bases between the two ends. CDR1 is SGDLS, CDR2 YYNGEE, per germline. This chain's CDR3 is CASSRQGTTNTEAFF. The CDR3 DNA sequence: TGTGCCAGCAGCCGCCAGGGGACAACGAACACTGAAGCTTTCTTT.

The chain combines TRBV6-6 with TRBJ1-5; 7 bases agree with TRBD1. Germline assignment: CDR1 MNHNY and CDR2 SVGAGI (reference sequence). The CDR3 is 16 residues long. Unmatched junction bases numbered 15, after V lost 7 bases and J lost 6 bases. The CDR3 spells CASTEGDSTRRQPQHF. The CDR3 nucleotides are TGTGCCAGCACCGAGGGGGACAGTACGAGGCGTCAGCCCCAGCATTTT.

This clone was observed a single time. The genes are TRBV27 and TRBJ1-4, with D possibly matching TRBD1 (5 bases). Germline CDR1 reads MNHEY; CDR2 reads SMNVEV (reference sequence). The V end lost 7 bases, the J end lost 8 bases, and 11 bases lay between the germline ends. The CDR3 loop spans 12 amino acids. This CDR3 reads CASNTGVEKLFF. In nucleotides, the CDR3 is TGTGCCAGCAATACGGGGGTCGAAAAACTGTTTTTT. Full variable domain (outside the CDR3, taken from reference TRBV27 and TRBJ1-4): EAQVTQNPRYLITVTGKKLTVTCSQNMNHEYMSWYRQDPGLGLRQIYYSMNVEVTDKGDVPEGYKVSRKEKRNFPLILESPSPNQTSLYFCASNTGVEKLFFGSGTQLSVL.

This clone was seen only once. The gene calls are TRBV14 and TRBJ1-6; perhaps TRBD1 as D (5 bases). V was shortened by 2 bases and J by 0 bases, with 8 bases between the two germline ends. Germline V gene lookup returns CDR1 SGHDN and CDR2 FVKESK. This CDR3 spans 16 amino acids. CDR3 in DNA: TGTGCCAGCAGCCAAAAGGGGAACTCCTATAATTCACCCCTCCACTTT. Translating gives CASSQKGNSYNSPLHF.

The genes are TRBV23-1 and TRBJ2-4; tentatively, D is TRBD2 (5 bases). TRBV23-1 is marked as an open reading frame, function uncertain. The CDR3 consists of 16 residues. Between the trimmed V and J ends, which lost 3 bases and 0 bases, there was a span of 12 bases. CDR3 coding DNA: TGCGCCAGCAGTCAGCGGGCCGTCCTAGCCAAAAACATTCAGTACTTC. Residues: CASSQRAVLAKNIQYF.

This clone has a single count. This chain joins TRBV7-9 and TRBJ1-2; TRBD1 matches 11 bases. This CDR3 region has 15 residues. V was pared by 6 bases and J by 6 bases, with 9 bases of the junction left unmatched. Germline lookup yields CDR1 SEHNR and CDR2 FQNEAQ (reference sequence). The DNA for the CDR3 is TGTGCCAGCAGACCACGGACAGGGGGCGCAGATGGCTACACCTTC. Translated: CASRPRTGGADGYTF.

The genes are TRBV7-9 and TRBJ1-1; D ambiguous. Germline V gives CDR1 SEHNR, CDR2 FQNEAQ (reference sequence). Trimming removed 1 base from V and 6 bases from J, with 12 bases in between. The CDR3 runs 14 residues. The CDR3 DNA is TGTGCCAGCAGCTTAGGAAGCCCGGGTGCTGAAGCTTTCTTT. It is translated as CASSLGSPGAEAFF.

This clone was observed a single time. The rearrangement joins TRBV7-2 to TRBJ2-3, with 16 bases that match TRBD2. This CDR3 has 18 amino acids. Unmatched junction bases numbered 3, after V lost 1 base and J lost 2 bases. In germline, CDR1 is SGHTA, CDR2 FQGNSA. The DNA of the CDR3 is TGTGCCAGCAGCTTAGTAGGGACTAGCGGGGGGGCCACAGATACGCAGTATTTT. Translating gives CASSLVGTSGGATDTQYF.

This CDR3 reads CATSSTSGSPNEQFF. The CDR3 DNA reads as TGTGCCACCAGCAGTACTAGCGGGAGCCCTAATGAGCAGTTCTTC. The chain couples TRBV15 to TRBJ2-1; TRBD2 matches at 11 bases. The CDR3 has 15 amino acids. J gave up 7 bases and V 3 bases, and 5 bases lay outside the gene matches. CDR1 LNHNV and CDR2 YYDKDF come from the germline V gene (reference sequence).

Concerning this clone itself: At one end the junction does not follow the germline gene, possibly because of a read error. The CDR3 loop is CASARRRQGWGLAF. Written as DNA, the CDR3 is TGTGCCAGCGCCCGCCGTAGACAGGGTTGGGGTTTGGCCTTC. V usage is TRBV28 and J usage is TRBJ1-2; 7 bases align to TRBD1. CDR1 MDHEN and CDR2 SYDVKM come from the germline V gene. The CDR3 contains 14 residues.

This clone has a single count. CDR3 in DNA: TGTGCCAGCAGTACCTCAGGGGACGGCTATAATTCACCCCTCCACTTT. Amino acid sequence: CASSTSGDGYNSPLHF. J is TRBJ1-6 and V is TRBV28, with D maybe TRBD1 (6 bases). Germline CDR1 reads MDHEN; CDR2 reads SYDVKM. V was clipped by 5 bases and J by 3 bases, with 14 bases between them. CDR3 size: 16 residues.

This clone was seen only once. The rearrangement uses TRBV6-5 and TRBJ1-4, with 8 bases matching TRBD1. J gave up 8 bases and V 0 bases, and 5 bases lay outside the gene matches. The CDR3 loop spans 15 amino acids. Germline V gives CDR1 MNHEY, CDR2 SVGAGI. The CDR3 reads CASSYSTGGREKLFF. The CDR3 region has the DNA TGTGCCAGCAGTTACTCTACAGGGGGGCGGGAAAAACTGTTTTTT.

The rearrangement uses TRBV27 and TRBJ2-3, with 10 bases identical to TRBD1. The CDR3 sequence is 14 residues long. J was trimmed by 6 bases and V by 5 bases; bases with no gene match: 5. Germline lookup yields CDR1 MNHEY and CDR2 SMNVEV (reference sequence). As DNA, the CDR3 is TGTGCCAGCAGTGGGGACAGGGGATACGATACGCAGTATTTT. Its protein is CASSGDRGYDTQYF.

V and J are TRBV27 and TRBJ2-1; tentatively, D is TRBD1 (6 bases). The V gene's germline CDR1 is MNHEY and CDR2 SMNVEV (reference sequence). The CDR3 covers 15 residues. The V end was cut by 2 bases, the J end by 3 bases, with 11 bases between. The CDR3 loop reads CASSLGQGFYNEQFF. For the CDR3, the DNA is TGTGCCAGCAGTTTAGGGCAGGGGTTCTACAATGAGCAGTTCTTC.

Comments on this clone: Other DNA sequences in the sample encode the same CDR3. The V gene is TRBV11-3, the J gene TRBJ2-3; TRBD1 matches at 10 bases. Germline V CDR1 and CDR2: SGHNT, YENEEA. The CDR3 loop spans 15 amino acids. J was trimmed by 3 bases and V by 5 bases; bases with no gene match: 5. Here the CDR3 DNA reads TGTGCCAGCAGCCCGAGACAGGGGGCAACAGATACGCAGTATTTT. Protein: CASSPRQGATDTQYF.

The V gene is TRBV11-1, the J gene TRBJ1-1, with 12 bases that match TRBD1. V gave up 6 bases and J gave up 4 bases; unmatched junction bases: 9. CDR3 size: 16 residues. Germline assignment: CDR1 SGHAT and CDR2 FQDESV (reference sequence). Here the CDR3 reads CASRTGTGGFGTEAFF. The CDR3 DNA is TGTGCCAGCAGAACCGGGACAGGGGGCTTCGGCACTGAAGCTTTCTTT.

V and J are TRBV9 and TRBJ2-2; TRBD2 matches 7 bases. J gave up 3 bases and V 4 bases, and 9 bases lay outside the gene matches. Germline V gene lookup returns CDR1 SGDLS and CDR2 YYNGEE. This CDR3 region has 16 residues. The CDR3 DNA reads TGTGCCAGCAGCACCCAAACAGGACTAGACACCGGGGAGCTGTTTTTT. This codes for CASSTQTGLDTGELFF.